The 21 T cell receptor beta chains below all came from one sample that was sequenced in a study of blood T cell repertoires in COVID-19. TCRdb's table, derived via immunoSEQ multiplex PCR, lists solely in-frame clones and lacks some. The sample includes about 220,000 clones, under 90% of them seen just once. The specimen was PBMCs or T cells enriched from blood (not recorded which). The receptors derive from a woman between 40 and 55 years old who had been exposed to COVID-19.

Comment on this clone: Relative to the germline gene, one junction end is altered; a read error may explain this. The CDR3 sequence: CASSSKNTGDVSGNTIYF. DNA of the CDR3: TGTGCCAGCAGCTCCAAGAACACAGGGGACGTCTCTGGGAACACCATATATTTT. The V and J genes are TRBV7-2 and TRBJ1-3; 7 bases match TRBD1. Per the germline V gene, CDR1 is SGHTA and CDR2 is FQGNSA. This CDR3 has 18 amino acids.

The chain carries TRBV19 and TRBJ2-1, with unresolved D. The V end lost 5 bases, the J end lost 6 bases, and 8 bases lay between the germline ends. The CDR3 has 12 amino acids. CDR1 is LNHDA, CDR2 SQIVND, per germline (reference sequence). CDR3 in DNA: TGTGCCAGTAGTTCAGAGGTCAATGAGCAGTTCTTC. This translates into CASSSEVNEQFF.

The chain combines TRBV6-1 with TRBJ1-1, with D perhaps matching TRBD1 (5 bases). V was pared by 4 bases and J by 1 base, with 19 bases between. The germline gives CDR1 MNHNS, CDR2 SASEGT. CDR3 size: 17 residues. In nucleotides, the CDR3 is TGTGCCAGCAGTGTGGACGGCGTCCGGACAAGGAACACTGAAGCTTTCTTT. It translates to CASSVDGVRTRNTEAFF.

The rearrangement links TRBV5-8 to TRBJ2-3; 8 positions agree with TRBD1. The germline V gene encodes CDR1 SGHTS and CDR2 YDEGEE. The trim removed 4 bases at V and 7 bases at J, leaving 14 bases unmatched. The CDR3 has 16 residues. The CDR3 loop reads CASSGQGVGTGNTQYF. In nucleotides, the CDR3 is TGTGCCAGCAGCGGACAGGGTGTAGGCACAGGGAATACGCAGTATTTT.

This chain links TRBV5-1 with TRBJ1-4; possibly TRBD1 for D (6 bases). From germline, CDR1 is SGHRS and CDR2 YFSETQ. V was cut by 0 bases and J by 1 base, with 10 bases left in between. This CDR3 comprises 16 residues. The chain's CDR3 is CASSLEGGRTNEKLFF. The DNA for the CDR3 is TGCGCCAGCAGCTTGGAGGGGGGGAGAACTAATGAAAAACTGTTTTTT.

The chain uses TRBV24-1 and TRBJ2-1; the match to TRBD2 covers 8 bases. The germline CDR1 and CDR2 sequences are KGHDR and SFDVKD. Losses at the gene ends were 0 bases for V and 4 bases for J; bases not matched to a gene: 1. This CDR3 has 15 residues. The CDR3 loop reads CATSDLSGGYNEQFF. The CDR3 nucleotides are TGTGCCACCAGTGATTTGTCGGGGGGGTACAATGAGCAGTTCTTC.

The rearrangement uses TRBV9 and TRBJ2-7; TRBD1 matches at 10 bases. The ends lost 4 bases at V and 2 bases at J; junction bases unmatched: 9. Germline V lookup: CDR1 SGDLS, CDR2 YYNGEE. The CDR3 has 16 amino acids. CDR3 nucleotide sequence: TGTGCCAGCAGCCCCGGGTGGGACAGGGGTCCCTACGAGCAGTACTTC. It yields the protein CASSPGWDRGPYEQYF.

The DNA of the CDR3 is TGTGCCAGCAGCTTAACAGGGGGACAGGGAGTCAATGAGCAGTTCTTC. This sequence encodes CASSLTGGQGVNEQFF. V usage is TRBV7-3 and J usage is TRBJ2-1, with 9 bases identical to TRBD1. The V gene's germline CDR1 is SGHTA and CDR2 FQGTGA. This CDR3 has 16 amino acids. With 0 bases clipped from V and 6 bases from J, the junction kept 6 bases outside the gene matches.

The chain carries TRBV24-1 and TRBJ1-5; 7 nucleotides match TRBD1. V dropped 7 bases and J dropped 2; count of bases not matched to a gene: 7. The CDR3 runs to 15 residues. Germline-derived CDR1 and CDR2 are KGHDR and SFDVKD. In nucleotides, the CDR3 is TGTGCCACCAGATTCGACAGGGATGGCAATCAGCCCCAGCATTTT. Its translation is CATRFDRDGNQPQHF.

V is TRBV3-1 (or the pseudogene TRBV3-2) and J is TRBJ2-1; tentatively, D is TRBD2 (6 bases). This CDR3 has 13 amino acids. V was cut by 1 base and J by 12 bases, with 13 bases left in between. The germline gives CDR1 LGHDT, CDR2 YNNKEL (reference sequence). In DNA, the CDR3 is TGTGCCAGCAGCCAAGGGGGCCTCGGGGGGCAGTTCTTC. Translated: CASSQGGLGGQFF.

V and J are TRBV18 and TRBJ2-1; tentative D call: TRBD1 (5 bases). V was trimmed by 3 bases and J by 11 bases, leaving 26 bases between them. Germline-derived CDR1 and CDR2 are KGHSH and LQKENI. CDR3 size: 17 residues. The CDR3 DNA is TGTGCCAGCTCACCCTCCGACCCCAGGGCAGTTCGCGTTCAGCAGTTCTTC. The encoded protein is CASSPSDPRAVRVQQFF.

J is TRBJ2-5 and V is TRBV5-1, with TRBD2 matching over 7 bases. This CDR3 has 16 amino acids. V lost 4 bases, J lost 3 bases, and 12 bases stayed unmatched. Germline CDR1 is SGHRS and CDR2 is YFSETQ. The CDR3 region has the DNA TGCGCCAGCAGCCCCGCTAGCGGTCCCTTGGAAGAGACCCAGTACTTC. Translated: CASSPASGPLEETQYF.

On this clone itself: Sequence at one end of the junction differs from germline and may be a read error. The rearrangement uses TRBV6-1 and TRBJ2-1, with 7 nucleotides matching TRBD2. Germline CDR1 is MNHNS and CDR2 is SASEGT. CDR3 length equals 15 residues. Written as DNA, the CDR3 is TGTGCCAGCAGAGAAGCGGGGCCTACACCCAATGAGCAGTTCTTC. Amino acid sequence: CASREAGPTPNEQFF.

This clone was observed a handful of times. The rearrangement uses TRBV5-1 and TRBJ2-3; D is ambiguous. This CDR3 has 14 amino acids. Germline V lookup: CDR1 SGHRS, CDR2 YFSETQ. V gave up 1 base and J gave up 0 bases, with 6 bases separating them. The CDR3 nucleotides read TGCGCCAGCAGCTTGCAAACTAGCACAGATACGCAGTATTTT. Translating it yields CASSLQTSTDTQYF.

The CDR3 DNA sequence: TGCGCCAGCAGCCAAGATCACGGGTTTGGCTACACCTTC. It translates to CASSQDHGFGYTF. The chain couples TRBV4-3 to TRBJ1-2; D ambiguous. Trimming cost V 0 bases and J 7 bases, with 9 bases left between them. The CDR3 is 13 amino acids. The germline gives CDR1 LGHNA, CDR2 YSLEER.

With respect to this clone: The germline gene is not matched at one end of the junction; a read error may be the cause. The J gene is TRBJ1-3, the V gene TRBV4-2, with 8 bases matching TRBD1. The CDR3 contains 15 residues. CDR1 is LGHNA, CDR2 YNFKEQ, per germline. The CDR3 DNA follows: TGTGCCAGCAGCCAAGATTTAACAGGGGGAAGCACCATATATTTT. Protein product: CASSQDLTGGSTIYF.

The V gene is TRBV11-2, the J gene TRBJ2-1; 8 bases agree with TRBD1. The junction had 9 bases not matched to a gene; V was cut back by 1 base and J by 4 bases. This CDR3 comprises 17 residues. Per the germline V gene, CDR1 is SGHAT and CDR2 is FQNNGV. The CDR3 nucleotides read TGTGCCAGCAGCTTAGCCCTTTCCGGGACAGGATACAATGAGCAGTTCTTC. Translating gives CASSLALSGTGYNEQFF.

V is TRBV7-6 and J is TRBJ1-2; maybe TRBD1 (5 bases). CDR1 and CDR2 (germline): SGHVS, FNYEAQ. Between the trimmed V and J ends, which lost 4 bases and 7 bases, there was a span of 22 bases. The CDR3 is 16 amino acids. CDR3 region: CASSSYGSGGGSGYTF. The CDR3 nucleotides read TGTGCCAGCAGCTCCTACGGTTCGGGGGGAGGCTCTGGCTACACCTTC.

The CDR3 loop is CASSPTSGILMNTEAFF. The CDR3 DNA reads as TGTGCCAGCAGCCCGACATCGGGGATTTTAATGAACACTGAAGCTTTCTTT. V and J are TRBV3-1 (or the pseudogene TRBV3-2) and TRBJ1-1; D is undetermined. The ends were cut back, 4 bases at V and 0 bases at J, with 18 bases in the middle. Looked up from germline, CDR1 is LGHDT and CDR2 is YNNKEL (reference sequence). This CDR3 contains 17 residues.

CDR3 DNA sequence: TGTGCCAGTAGTCGCGGGACAGGGGTGCAAGAGACCCAGTACTTC. Protein sequence: CASSRGTGVQETQYF. V and J are TRBV19 and TRBJ2-5; 10 bases map to TRBD1. The CDR3 contains 15 residues. V shed 5 bases, J shed 2 bases, and the junction held 5 bases outside the gene matches. Germline loops: CDR1 LNHDA, CDR2 SQIVND (reference sequence).

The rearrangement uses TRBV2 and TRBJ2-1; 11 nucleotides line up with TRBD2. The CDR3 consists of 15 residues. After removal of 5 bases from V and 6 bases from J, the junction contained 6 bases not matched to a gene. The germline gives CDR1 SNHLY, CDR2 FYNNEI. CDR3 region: CASSRLAGNFNEQFF. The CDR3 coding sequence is TGTGCCAGCAGTAGACTAGCGGGGAACTTCAATGAGCAGTTCTTC.